This T cell receptor beta chain stems from a study of chemoradiotherapy in HPV16-positive cancers. Across the whole study: Candidate HPV-specific T-cell clones and common TCR motifs came from functional assays in a couple of HPV16-positive patients.

Profiling relied on immunoSEQ multiplex PCR, and the TCRdb table lists in-frame clones only, not all of them. Found here are about 25,000 clones, approximately 94% of them singletons; the top ten hold 2.7%. V lost 4 bases and J lost 5; bases outside the gene matches: 2. CDR1 and CDR2 from the germline V gene are SEHNR and FQNEAQ (reference sequence). The CDR3 runs to 14 residues. Note on this clone: Its antigen is not known.

Findings and caveats of the study: Non-HPV-specific T cells did not expand in tumors during treatment, whereas candidate HPV-specific clones and E7-related motifs did. For HPV16-positive patients, expanding HPV-responsive T cells associated with longer recurrence-free survival.

Over chemoradiotherapy, repertoires were sampled more than once. The receptor was isolated from a human donor with HPV-associated anogenital cancer. Sample acquisition took place from a patient who underwent chemoradiotherapy. The chain combines TRBV7-9 with TRBJ1-4, with 9 bases fitting TRBD1. The CDR3 DNA is TGTGCCAGCAGCTGGACAGGGGAAAATGAAAAACTGTTTTTT. This codes for CASSWTGENEKLFF. The complete variable domain, with remaining parts taken from reference TRBV7-9 and TRBJ1-4, reads DTGVSQNPRHKITKRGQNVTFRCDPISEHNRLYWYRQTLGQGPEFLTYFQNEAQLEKSRLLSDRFSAERPKGSFSTLEIQRTEQGDSAMYLCASSWTGENEKLFFGSGTQLSVL.